Listed below are T cell receptor beta chains from one sample, sequenced in a study of cytomegalovirus exposure and HLA in healthy donors. Clones were read by immunoSEQ multiplex PCR, and TCRdb kept only the in-frame ones, dropping some. The sample holds approximately 160,000 clones; around four fifths are singletons and the top ten take 4.8%. Sequencing input: PBMCs. These receptors were taken from a girl under 18 in good health and CMV-seropositive. Each CDR3 is given with its conserved first and last residue. Each record gives: J gene, V gene, D gene, clone size, CDR3 DNA, CDR3 protein. D genes are given only for firm matches. Clone size is stated in some rows and not others, as once, few, many or a class when expanded.

>TRBJ2-7|TRBV10-3|TRBD1|few
TGTGCCATCAGTGAGTTAAACAGGGGTAGGTACGAGCAGTACTTC
CAISELNRGRYEQYF
>TRBJ1-2|TRBV9|-|-
TGTGCCAGCAGCGTTCTTGTGGGAGGGACTCACTATGGCTACACCTTC
CASSVLVGGTHYGYTF
>TRBJ1-1|TRBV7-2|TRBD1|few
TGTGCCAGCAGCTCCCGGACAGGTATGAACACTGAAGCTTTCTTT
CASSSRTGMNTEAFF
>TRBJ2-3|TRBV5-1|TRBD2|-
TGCGCCAGCAGCTTAGGTCTAGCGGGGGGGCGGACAGATACGCAGTATTTT
CASSLGLAGGRTDTQYF
>TRBJ1-5|TRBV5-6|TRBD1|-
TGTGCCAGCAGCTTGTTGGGACAGGGAAATCAGCCCCAGCATTTT
CASSLLGQGNQPQHF
>TRBJ2-5|TRBV25-1|TRBD1|-
TGTGCCAGCGGTGAAGTACAGGGGGCGGACCAAGAGACCCAGTACTTC
CASGEVQGADQETQYF
>TRBJ1-2|TRBV4-2|-|-
TGTGCCAGCGGGGAGGACCGGGGCTATGGCTACACCTTC
CASGEDRGYGYTF
>TRBJ2-7|TRBV7-9|-|-
TGTGCCAGCAGCTTAGCAGACAAGAGCTACGAGCAGTACTTC
CASSLADKSYEQYF
>TRBJ1-3|TRBV7-7|-|-
TGTGCTAGCAGCTTAACTAGCTCTGGAAACACCATATATTTT
CASSLTSSGNTIYF
>TRBJ2-1|TRBV6-5|TRBD2|-
TGTGCCAGCAGCTCCGGACTAGCGGTTGAGCAGTTCTTC
CASSSGLAVEQFF
>TRBJ2-1|TRBV13|-|-
TGTGCCAGCAGCCTAGAGGGAGGCGGGGAGAGCTCCTACAATGAGCAGTTCTTC
CASSLEGGGESSYNEQFF
>TRBJ1-1|TRBV27|TRBD1|-
TGTGCCAGCAGTTTATCCGGGACAGGGGGCGGATTCTGGAACACTGAAGCTTTCTTT
CASSLSGTGGGFWNTEAFF
>TRBJ2-1|TRBV15|TRBD2|-
TGTGCCACCAGCAGAGATGCGGAGCGGGGATACAATGAGCAGTTCTTC
CATSRDAERGYNEQFF
>TRBJ2-7|TRBV4-1|-|once
TGCGCCAGCAGCCAAGTATCGACTACCTACGAGCAGTACTTC
CASSQVSTTYEQYF
>TRBJ2-7|TRBV10-1|-|-
TGCGCCAGCAGCTCCGGCCAGGGGAACGAGCAGTACTTC
CASSSGQGNEQYF
>TRBJ1-5|TRBV15|-|-
TGTGCCACCAGCAGAGTGGGGGGAGGACAGCCCCAGCATTTT
CATSRVGGGQPQHF
>TRBJ2-2|TRBV6-4|-|once
TGTGCCAGCCGACGGAGGGCAGGGCGGTGGACCGGGGAGCTGTTTTTT
CASRRRAGRWTGELFF
>TRBJ1-6|TRBV4-1|-|once
TGCGCCAGCAGCCAACCGACAGGAAATTCACCCCTCCACTTT
CASSQPTGNSPLHF
>TRBJ2-3|TRBV4-1|TRBD2|-
TGCGCCAGCAGTCCCCTTTACTCTAGCGGGAGCACAGATACGCAGTATTTT
CASSPLYSSGSTDTQYF
>TRBJ2-7|TRBV29-1|TRBD1|once
TGCAGCGTTAGGACAGGGGTCGAGCAGTACTTC
CSVRTGVEQYF
>TRBJ2-7|TRBV6-1|TRBD2|-
TGTGCCAGCAGTGGACCTCGGACTAGCGGGGCGACCTACGAGCAGTACTTC
CASSGPRTSGATYEQYF
>TRBJ1-1|TRBV27|-|-
TGTGCCAGCAGTCCATCGGGGACTGAAGCTTTCTTT
CASSPSGTEAFF